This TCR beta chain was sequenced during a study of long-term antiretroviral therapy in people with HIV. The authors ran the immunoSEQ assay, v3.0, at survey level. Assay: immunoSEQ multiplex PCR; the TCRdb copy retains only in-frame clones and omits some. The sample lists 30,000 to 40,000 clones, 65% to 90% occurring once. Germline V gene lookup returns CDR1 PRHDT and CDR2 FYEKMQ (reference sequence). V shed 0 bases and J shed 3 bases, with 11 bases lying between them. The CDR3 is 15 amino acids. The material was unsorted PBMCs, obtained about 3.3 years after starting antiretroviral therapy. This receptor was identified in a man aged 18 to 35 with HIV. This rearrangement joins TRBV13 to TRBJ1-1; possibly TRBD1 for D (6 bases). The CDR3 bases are TGTGCCAGCAGCTTAGGAGGGGGTGAGGACACTGAAGCTTTCTTT. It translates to CASSLGGGEDTEAFF. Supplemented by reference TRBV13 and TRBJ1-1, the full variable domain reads AAGVIQSPRHLIKEKRETATLKCYPIPRHDTVYWYQQGPGQDPQFLISFYEKMQSDKGSIPDRFSAQQFSDYHSELNMSSLELGDSALYFCASSLGGGEDTEAFFGQGTRLTVV.